This T cell receptor (beta chain) was sequenced during a study of beta chain features in type 1 diabetes. V was pared by 7 bases and J by 5 bases, with 13 bases of the junction left unmatched. The CDR3 spans 16 residues. Germline CDR1 and CDR2: ENHRY and SYGVKD. Reverse transcribing all isolated RNA meant expressed TCRB transcripts were sequenced. TCRdb's copy holds only in-frame clones and misses some; the assay was immunoSEQ multiplex PCR. The table shows some 200,000 clones, with roughly a tenth occurring only once. This clone was seen only a few times. Its antigen is as yet unknown. The study's findings and limits: Compared with healthy donors, patients appeared to share more similar naive, central memory and regulatory TCRB repertoires.

The chain carries TRBV10-3 and TRBJ2-5; 10 bases map to TRBD2. The sequencing sample was made of central memory CD4+ T cells from blood. The TCR was taken from a man aged 18 to 29 in good health. In DNA, the CDR3 is TGTGCCATCACCGAGGGTACTAGCGGGATTGGGGAGACCCAGTACTTC. Its protein is CAITEGTSGIGETQYF.